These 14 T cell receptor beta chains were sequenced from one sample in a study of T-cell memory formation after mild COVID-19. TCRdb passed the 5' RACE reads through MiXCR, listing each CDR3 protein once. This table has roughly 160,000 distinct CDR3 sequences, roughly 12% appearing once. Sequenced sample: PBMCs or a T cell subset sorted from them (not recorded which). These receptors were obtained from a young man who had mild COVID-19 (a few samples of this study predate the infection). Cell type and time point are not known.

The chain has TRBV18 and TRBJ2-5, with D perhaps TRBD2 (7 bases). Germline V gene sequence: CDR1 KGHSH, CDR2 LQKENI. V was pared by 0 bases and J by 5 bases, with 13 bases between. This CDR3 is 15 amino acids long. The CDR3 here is CASSPPSSGGETQYF. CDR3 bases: TGTGCCAGCTCACCACCGTCGTCGGGGGGCGAGACCCAGTACTTC. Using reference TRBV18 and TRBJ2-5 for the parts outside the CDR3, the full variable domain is NAGVMQNPRHLVRRRGQEARLRCSPMKGHSHVYWYRQLPEEGLKFMVYLQKENIIDESGMPKERFSAEFPKEGPSILRIQQVVRGDSAAYFCASSPPSSGGETQYFGPGTRLLVL.

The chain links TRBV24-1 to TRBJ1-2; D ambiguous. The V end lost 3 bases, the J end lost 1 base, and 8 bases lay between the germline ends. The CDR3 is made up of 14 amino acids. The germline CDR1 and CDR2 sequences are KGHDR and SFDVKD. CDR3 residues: CATSDTKSNYGYTF. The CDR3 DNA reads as TGTGCCACCAGTGATACGAAAAGTAACTATGGCTACACCTTC.

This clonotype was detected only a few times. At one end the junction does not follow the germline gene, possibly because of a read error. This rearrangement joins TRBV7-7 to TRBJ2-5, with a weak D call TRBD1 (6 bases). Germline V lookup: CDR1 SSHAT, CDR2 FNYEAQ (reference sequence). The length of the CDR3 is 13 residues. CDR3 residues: CASSEQGTETQYF. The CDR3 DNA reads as TGTGCTAGCAGCGAACAGGGAACAGAGACCCAGTACTTC.

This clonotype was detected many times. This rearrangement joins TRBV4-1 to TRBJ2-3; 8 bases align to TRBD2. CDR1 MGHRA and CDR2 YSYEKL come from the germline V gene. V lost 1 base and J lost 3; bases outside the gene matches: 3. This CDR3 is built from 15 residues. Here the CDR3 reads CASSQVGGGTDTQYF. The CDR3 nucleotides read TGCGCCAGCAGCCAAGTGGGCGGGGGGACAGATACGCAGTATTTT.

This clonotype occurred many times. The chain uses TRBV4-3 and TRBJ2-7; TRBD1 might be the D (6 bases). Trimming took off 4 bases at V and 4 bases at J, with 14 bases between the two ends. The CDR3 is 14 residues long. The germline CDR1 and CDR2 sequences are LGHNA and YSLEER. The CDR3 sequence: CASSPRQESYEQYF. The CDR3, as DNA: TGCGCCAGCAGCCCAAGACAGGAAAGTTACGAGCAGTACTTC.

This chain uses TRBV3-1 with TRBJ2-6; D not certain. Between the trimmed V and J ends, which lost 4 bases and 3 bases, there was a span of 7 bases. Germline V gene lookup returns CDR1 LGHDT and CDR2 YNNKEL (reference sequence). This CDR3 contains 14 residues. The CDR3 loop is CASSLSDGANVLTF. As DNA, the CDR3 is TGTGCCAGCAGCCTCAGCGATGGGGCCAACGTCCTGACTTTC.

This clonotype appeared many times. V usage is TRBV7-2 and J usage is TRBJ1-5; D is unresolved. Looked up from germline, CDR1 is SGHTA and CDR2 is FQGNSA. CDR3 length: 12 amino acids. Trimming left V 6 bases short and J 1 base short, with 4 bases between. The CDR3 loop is CASSDSNQPQHF. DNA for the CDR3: TGTGCCAGCAGTGACAGCAATCAGCCCCAGCATTTT.

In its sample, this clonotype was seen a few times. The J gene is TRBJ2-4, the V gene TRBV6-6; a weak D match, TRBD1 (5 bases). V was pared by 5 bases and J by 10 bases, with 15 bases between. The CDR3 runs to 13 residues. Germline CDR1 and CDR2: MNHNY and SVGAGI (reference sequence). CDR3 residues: CASSPQGQVIQYF. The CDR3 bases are TGTGCCAGCAGTCCCCAAGGACAAGTTATTCAGTACTTC.

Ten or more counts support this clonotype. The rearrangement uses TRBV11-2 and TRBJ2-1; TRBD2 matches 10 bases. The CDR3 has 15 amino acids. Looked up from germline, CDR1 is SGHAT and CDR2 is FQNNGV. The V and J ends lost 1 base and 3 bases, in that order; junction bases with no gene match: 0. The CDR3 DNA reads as TGTGCCAGCAGCTTAGTAGCGGGGGGCTACAATGAGCAGTTCTTC. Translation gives CASSLVAGGYNEQFF. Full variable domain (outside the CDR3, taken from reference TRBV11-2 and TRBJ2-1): EAGVAQSPRYKIIEKRQSVAFWCNPISGHATLYWYQQILGQGPKLLIQFQNNGVVDDSQLPKDRFSAERLKGVDSTLKIQPAKLEDSAVYLCASSLVAGGYNEQFFGPGTRLTVL.

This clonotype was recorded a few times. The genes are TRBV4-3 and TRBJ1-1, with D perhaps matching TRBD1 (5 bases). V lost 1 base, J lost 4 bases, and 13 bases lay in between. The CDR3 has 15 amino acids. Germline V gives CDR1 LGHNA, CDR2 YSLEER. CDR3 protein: CASSQGAGRVTEAFF. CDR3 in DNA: TGCGCCAGCAGCCAAGGAGCCGGCAGGGTCACTGAAGCTTTCTTT.

In nucleotides, the CDR3 is TGTGCCAGTAACCTGGGTCTGGTGACAGATACGCAGTATTTT. Amino acids: CASNLGLVTDTQYF. The chain uses TRBV19 and TRBJ2-3; D is ambiguous. Looked up from germline, CDR1 is LNHDA and CDR2 is SQIVND (reference sequence). There are 14 residues in the CDR3. Trimming removed 7 bases from V and 3 bases from J, with 14 bases in between.

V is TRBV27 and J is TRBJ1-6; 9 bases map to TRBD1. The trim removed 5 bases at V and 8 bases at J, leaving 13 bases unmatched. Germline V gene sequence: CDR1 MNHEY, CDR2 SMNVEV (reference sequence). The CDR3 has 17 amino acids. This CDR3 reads CASSPNPRTGEYSPLHF. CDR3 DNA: TGTGCCAGCAGTCCTAACCCTAGGACAGGGGAGTATTCACCCCTCCACTTT.

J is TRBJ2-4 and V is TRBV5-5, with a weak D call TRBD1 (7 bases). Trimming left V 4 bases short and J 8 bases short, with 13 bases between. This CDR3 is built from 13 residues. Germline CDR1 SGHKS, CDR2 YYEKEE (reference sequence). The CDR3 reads CASSGDREDIQYF. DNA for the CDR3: TGTGCCAGCAGCGGTGACAGGGAGGACATTCAGTACTTC.

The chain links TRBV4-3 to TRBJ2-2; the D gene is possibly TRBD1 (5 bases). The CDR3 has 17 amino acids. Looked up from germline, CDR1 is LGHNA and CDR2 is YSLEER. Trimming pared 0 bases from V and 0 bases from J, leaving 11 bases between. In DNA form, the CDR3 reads TGCGCCAGCAGCCAAGAAGTGGCAGGGTCGAACACCGGGGAGCTGTTTTTT. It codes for CASSQEVAGSNTGELFF.